This record covers a single T cell receptor beta chain. The source of the sample is a study of T cell changes during pregnancy in multiple sclerosis. TCRdb keeps only in-frame clones here, not all; method: immunoSEQ multiplex PCR. The data show about 18,000 clones, about 83% seen once. CDR1 MNHEY and CDR2 SMNVEV come from the germline V gene (reference sequence). V was shortened by 3 bases and J by 2 bases, with 9 bases between the two germline ends. The length of the CDR3 is 14 residues. The receptor was isolated from a female donor with multiple sclerosis, enrolled in a pregnancy study. The sequences come from CD8+ T cells from peripheral blood mononuclear cells, collected after pregnancy. The chain joins TRBV27 to TRBJ2-3, with a weak D call TRBD2 (6 bases). The CDR3, as DNA: TGTGCCAGCAGTTTTGGACTACCCACAGATACGCAGTATTTT. Its translation is CASSFGLPTDTQYF.